Included here is one T cell receptor beta chain sequence, with context. This entry comes from a study of control samples from healthy donors and cancer patients. Produced via immunoSEQ multiplex PCR; TCRdb's table is partial and in-frame only. This table has some 130,000 clones, over 75% appearing once. Sequencing was carried out using blood. This sequence originates from a middle-aged man in good health.

CDR3 nucleotides: TGTGCCAGCAGCCTCCGCCCCAACGAGCAGTACTTC. Protein sequence: CASSLRPNEQYF. The chain joins TRBV14 to TRBJ2-7; D gene uncertain. The CDR3 extends over 12 amino acids. V was shortened by 4 bases and J by 5 bases, with 9 bases between the two germline ends. Germline V gene data show CDR1 as SGHDN and CDR2 as FVKESK.